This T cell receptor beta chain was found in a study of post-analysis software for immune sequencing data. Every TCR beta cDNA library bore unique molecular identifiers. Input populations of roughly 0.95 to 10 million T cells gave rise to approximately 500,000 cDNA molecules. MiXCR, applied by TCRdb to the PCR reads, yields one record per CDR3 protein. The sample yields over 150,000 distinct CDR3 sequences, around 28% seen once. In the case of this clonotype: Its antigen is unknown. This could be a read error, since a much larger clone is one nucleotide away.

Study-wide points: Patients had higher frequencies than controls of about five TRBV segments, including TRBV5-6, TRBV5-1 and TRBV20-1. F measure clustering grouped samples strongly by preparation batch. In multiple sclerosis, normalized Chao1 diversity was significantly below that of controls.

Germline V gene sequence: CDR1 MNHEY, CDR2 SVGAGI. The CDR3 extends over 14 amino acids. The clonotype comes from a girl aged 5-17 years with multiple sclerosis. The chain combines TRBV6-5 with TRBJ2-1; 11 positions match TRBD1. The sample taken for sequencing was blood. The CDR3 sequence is CVSTRDRGINEQFF. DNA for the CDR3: TGTGTCAGCACCCGGGACAGGGGGATCAATGAGCAGTTCTTC.